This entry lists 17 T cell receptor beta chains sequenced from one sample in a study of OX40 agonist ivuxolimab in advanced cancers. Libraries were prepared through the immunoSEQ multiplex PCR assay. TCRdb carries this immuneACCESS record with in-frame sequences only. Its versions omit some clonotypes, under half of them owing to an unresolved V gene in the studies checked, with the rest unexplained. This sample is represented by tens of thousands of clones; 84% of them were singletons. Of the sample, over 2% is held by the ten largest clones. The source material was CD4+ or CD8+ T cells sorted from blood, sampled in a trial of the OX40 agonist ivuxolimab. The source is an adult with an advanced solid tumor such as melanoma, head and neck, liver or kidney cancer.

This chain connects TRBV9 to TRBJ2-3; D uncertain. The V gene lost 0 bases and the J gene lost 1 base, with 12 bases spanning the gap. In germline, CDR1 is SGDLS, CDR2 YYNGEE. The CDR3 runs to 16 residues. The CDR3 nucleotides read TGTGCCAGCAGCGTAGATCCGTGGCAGGGCACAGATACGCAGTATTTT. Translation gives CASSVDPWQGTDTQYF.

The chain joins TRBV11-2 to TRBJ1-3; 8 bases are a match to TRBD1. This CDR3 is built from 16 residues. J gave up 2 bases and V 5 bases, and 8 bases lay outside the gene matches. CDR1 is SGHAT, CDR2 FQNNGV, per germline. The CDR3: CASSLGQGGPGNTIYF. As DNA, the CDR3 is TGTGCCAGCAGCCTCGGACAGGGAGGACCTGGAAACACCATATATTTT.

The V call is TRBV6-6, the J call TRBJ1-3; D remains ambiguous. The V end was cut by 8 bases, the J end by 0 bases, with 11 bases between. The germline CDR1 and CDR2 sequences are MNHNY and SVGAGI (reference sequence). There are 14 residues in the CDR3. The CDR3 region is CASADITSGNTIYF. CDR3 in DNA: TGTGCCAGCGCCGACATAACCTCTGGAAACACCATATATTTT.

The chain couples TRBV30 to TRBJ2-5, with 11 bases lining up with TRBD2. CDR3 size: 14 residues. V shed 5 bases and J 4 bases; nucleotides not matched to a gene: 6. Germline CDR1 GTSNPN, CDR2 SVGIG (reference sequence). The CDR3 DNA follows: TGTGCCTGGGACTCCGGACTAGCGGGAGAGACCCAGTACTTC. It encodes CAWDSGLAGETQYF.

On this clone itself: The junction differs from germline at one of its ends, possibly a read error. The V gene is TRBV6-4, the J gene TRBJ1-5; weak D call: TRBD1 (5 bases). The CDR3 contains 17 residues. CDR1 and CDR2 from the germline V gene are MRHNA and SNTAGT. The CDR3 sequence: CASSYSPRDGRNQPQHF. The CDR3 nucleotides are TGTGCCAGCAGTTACTCACCCCGGGACGGTCGCAATCAGCCCCAGCATTTT.

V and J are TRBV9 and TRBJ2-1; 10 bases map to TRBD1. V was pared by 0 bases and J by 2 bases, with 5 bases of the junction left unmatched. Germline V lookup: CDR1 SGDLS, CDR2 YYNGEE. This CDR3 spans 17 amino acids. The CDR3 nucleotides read TGTGCCAGCAGCGTAGCTAGGACAGGGGGGACCTACAATGAGCAGTTCTTC. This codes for CASSVARTGGTYNEQFF.

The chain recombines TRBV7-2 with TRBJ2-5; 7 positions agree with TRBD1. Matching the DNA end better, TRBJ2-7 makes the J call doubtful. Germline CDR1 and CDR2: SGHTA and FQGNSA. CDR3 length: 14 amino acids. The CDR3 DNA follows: TGTGCCAGCAGCCGGGGACAGCAATCCTACGAGCAGTACTTC. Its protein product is CASSRGQQSYEQYF.

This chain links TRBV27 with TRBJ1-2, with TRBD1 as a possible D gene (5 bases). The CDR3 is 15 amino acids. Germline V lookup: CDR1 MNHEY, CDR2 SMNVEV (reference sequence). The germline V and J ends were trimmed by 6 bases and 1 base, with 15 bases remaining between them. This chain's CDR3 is CASSHGGTLNYGYTF. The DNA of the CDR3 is TGTGCCAGCAGCCATGGGGGGACCCTTAACTATGGCTACACCTTC.

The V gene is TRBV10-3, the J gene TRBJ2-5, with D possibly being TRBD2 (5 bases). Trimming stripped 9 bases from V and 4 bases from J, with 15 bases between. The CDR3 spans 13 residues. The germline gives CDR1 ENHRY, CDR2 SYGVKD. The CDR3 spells CAIKAEARETQYF. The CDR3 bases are TGTGCCATTAAAGCGGAGGCGCGAGAGACCCAGTACTTC.

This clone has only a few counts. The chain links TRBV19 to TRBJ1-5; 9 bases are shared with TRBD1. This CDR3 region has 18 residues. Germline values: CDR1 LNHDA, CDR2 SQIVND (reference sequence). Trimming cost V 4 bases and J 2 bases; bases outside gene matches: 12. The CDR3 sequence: CASSTTQGAGKRNQPQHF. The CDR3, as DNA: TGTGCCAGTAGTACCACACAGGGGGCTGGTAAGCGCAATCAGCCCCAGCATTTT.

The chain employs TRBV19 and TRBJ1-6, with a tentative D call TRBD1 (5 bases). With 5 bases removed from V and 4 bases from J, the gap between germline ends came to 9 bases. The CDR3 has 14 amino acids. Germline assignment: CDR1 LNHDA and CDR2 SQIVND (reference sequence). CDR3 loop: CASSAGRYNSPLHF. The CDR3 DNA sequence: TGTGCCAGTAGTGCAGGGAGGTATAATTCACCCCTCCACTTT.

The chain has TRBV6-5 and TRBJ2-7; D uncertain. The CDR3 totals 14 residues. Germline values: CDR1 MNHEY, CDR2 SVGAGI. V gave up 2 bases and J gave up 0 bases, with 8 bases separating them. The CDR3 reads CASSYLVSSYEQYF. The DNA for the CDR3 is TGTGCCAGCAGTTACCTCGTGAGCTCCTACGAGCAGTACTTC.

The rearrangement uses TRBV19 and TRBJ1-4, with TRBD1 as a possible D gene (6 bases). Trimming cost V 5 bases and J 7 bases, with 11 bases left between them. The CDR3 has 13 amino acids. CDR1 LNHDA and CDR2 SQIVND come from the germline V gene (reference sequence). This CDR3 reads CASSQRGAEKLFF. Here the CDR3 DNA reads TGTGCCAGTAGTCAGAGGGGGGCTGAAAAACTGTTTTTT.

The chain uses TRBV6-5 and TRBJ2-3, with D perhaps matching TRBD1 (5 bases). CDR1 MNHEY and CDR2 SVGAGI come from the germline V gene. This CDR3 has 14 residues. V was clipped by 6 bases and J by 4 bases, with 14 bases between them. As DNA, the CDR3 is TGTGCCAGCAGCAGACAGTTTGACGCAGATACGCAGTATTTT. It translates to CASSRQFDADTQYF.

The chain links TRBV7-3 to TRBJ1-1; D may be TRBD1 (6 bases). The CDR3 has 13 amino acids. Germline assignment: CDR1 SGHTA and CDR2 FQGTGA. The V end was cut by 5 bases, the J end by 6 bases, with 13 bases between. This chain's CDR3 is CASSATGTAEAFF. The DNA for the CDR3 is TGTGCCAGCAGCGCAACAGGGACTGCTGAAGCTTTCTTT.

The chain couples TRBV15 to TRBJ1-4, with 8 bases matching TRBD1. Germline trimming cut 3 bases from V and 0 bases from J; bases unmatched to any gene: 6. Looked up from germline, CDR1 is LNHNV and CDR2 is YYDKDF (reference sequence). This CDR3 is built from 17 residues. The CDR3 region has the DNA TGTGCCACCAGCAGCGGGACAGGTGGTACAACTAATGAAAAACTGTTTTTT. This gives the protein CATSSGTGGTTNEKLFF.

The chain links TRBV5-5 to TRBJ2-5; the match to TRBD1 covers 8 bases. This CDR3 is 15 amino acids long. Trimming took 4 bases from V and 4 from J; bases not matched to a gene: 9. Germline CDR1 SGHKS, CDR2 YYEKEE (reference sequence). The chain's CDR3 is CASSPRQGYRETQYF. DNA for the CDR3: TGTGCCAGCAGCCCTAGACAGGGGTATCGAGAGACCCAGTACTTC.